The 20 T cell receptor beta chains below all came from one sample that was sequenced in a study of shared clonotypes between healthy human individuals (TCRdb year 2020). Library prep was done by the immunoSEQ multiplex PCR assay. What TCRdb holds here is the immuneACCESS table cut down to in-frame rearrangements. Part of the clones is not present; checked against another copy, under half of the missing clones reflect an unresolved V gene, and the others are unexplained. The table for this sample lists about 1 million clones; under 80% of them were counted only once. The ten largest clonotypes hold about 1.5% of the sample. The sequencing sample was made of memory CD4+ T cells sorted from blood. This specimen's cell subset or site label, per the study, means: CD45RA-negative fraction. All receptors come from a man between 18 and 29 years old in good health.

The gene calls are TRBV11-2 and TRBJ2-3; TRBD2 aligns across 11 bases. This CDR3 is built from 16 residues. The V gene end was trimmed by 1 base and the J gene end by 3 bases; junction bases not matched to a gene: 3. The germline V gene has CDR1 SGHAT and CDR2 FQNNGV. DNA of the CDR3: TGTGCCAGCAGCTTAGCTAGCGGGAGGAAGACAGATACGCAGTATTTT. Its protein is CASSLASGRKTDTQYF.

This rearrangement joins TRBV30 to TRBJ2-5; the D gene could be TRBD1 or TRBD2 (5 bases each). The germline CDR1 and CDR2 sequences are GTSNPN and SVGIG (reference sequence). CDR3 length: 13 residues. V dropped 2 bases and J dropped 5 bases, with 12 bases sitting between them. DNA of the CDR3: TGTGCCTGGAGTACCGGGACCAAGGAGACCCAGTACTTC. Protein: CAWSTGTKETQYF.

CDR3 sequence: CASSLAVTGGNEQFF. In nucleotides, the CDR3 is TGTGCCAGCAGCTTAGCGGTGACAGGGGGAAATGAGCAGTTCTTC. This sequence joins TRBV7-9 and TRBJ2-1; TRBD1 matches 9 bases. The CDR3 covers 15 residues. Unmatched junction bases numbered 4, after V lost 0 bases and J lost 7 bases. Germline values: CDR1 SEHNR, CDR2 FQNEAQ (reference sequence).

The CDR3 spells CASSPNSGGAPDTQYF. The CDR3 DNA sequence: TGTGCCAGCAGCCCGAATAGCGGGGGGGCACCAGATACGCAGTATTTT. The chain combines TRBV7-3 with TRBJ2-3, with 11 bases aligning to TRBD2. The germline V gene encodes CDR1 SGHTA and CDR2 FQGTGA. The V segment lost 5 bases and the J segment 4 bases; nucleotides outside the gene matches: 8. CDR3 length equals 16 residues.

In DNA, the CDR3 is TGTGCCAGCAGTTACCCCAAAGGACGCTACAATGAGCAGTTCTTC. Protein: CASSYPKGRYNEQFF. The chain joins TRBV6-6 to TRBJ2-1; D gene uncertain. CDR1 and CDR2 from the germline V gene are MNHNY and SVGAGI (reference sequence). CDR3 size: 15 residues. Trimming pared 2 bases from V and 3 bases from J, leaving 11 bases between.

The gene calls are TRBV28 and TRBJ2-1, with TRBD1 identical over 9 bases. The CDR3 totals 15 residues. Germline CDR1 and CDR2: MDHEN and SYDVKM. V shed 3 bases and J 6 bases; nucleotides not matched to a gene: 6. The CDR3 DNA is TGTGCCAGCAGTTTTAGGGACAGGGTTTCCAATGAGCAGTTCTTC. Translated: CASSFRDRVSNEQFF.

The rearrangement links TRBV6-6 to TRBJ1-1; a weak D match, TRBD1 (5 bases). The germline gives CDR1 MNHNY, CDR2 SVGAGI (reference sequence). CDR3 length equals 13 residues. Between the trimmed V and J ends, which lost 6 bases and 1 base, there was a span of 9 bases. DNA for the CDR3: TGTGCCAGCAGGGGGCCGGGGAACACTGAAGCTTTCTTT. It is translated as CASRGPGNTEAFF.

The rearrangement uses TRBV7-2 and TRBJ2-7; TRBD2 might be the D (6 bases). The CDR3 runs to 14 residues. V shed 7 bases and J shed 2 bases, with 15 bases lying between them. Germline lookup yields CDR1 SGHTA and CDR2 FQGNSA. The CDR3 coding sequence is TGTGCCAGCATGAGTTTGCGGGGTGCCTACGAGCAGTACTTC. It specifies CASMSLRGAYEQYF.

The chain uses TRBV7-2 and TRBJ1-5, with unresolved D. Between the trimmed V and J ends, which lost 0 bases and 6 bases, there was a span of 15 bases. The V gene's germline CDR1 is SGHTA and CDR2 FQGNSA. This CDR3 comprises 16 residues. The CDR3 nucleotides are TGTGCCAGCAGCTTAGCGCATATGGGGAGAAGTCAGCCCCAGCATTTT. Protein product: CASSLAHMGRSQPQHF.

This chain connects TRBV6-5 to TRBJ1-1; perhaps TRBD1 as D (5 bases). The CDR3 loop spans 15 amino acids. V shed 2 bases and J shed 4 bases, with 14 bases lying between them. CDR1 and CDR2 (germline): MNHEY, SVGAGI. In nucleotides, the CDR3 is TGTGCCAGCAGTTACAACGGGGCGGGGGTCACTGAAGCTTTCTTT. This translates into CASSYNGAGVTEAFF.

This rearrangement joins TRBV2 to TRBJ2-3; D unclear. Germline V lookup: CDR1 SNHLY, CDR2 FYNNEI. With 6 bases removed from V and 0 bases from J, the gap between germline ends came to 10 bases. The CDR3 runs to 14 residues. DNA of the CDR3: TGTGCCAGCAGGCCCGGACCTAGCACAGATACGCAGTATTTT. It specifies CASRPGPSTDTQYF.

The J gene is TRBJ2-1, the V gene TRBV28, with 11 bases lining up with TRBD2. Germline CDR1 MDHEN, CDR2 SYDVKM. With V trimmed by 7 bases and J by 4 bases, 6 bases remained unmatched. This CDR3 has 15 amino acids. CDR3 bases: TGTGCCAGCATCGTTAGCGGGGGGGCGTACAATGAGCAGTTCTTC. As protein: CASIVSGGAYNEQFF.

Of note for this clone: At the DNA level, this CDR3 is encoded by other sequences in the same sample as well. The V call is TRBV5-1, the J call TRBJ2-3, with 8 bases that match TRBD2. Trimming at V came to 0 bases and at J to 4 bases, leaving 7 bases not matched to a gene. The CDR3 loop spans 16 amino acids. Germline lookup yields CDR1 SGHRS and CDR2 YFSETQ. The CDR3 spells CASSLALAGEADTQYF. CDR3 in DNA: TGCGCCAGCAGCTTGGCGCTAGCGGGTGAGGCAGATACGCAGTATTTT.

The J gene is TRBJ2-5, the V gene TRBV18; D is unresolved. The germline V gene has CDR1 KGHSH and CDR2 LQKENI. CDR3 length equals 12 residues. V was trimmed by 5 bases and J by 5 bases, leaving 9 bases between them. The CDR3 bases are TGTGCCAGCTCAATACTGGGGGAGACCCAGTACTTC. Translated, it gives CASSILGETQYF.

This clone was counted only a few times. The V gene is TRBV6-5, the J gene TRBJ2-2; D gene uncertain. V lost 0 bases to trimming and J lost 9 bases, with 14 bases between them. The CDR3 length is 15 residues. Germline V lookup: CDR1 MNHEY, CDR2 SVGAGI. In DNA form, the CDR3 reads TGTGCCAGCAGTTACTCGATAACGACTCCCCGGGAGCTGTTTTTT. This translates into CASSYSITTPRELFF.

The chain has TRBV19 and TRBJ1-5; D is perhaps TRBD1 (5 bases). CDR3 length: 13 residues. V dropped 7 bases and J dropped 5 bases, with 12 bases sitting between them. The germline V gene has CDR1 LNHDA and CDR2 SQIVND (reference sequence). The CDR3 loop is CASMVGRHQPQHF. Written as DNA, the CDR3 is TGTGCCAGTATGGTGGGGCGCCATCAGCCCCAGCATTTT.

The chain has TRBV5-1 and TRBJ1-3, with TRBD1 matching 10 bases. V lost 4 bases and J lost 4; bases outside the gene matches: 8. The CDR3 loop spans 16 amino acids. Germline-derived CDR1 and CDR2 are SGHRS and YFSETQ. The CDR3 loop is CASSPLGQGSGNTIYF. The CDR3 bases are TGCGCCAGCAGCCCCTTGGGACAGGGGTCGGGAAACACCATATATTTT.

This sequence joins TRBV6-1 and TRBJ2-1; perhaps TRBD1 as D (6 bases). The V end lost 6 bases, the J end lost 5 bases, and 11 bases lay between the germline ends. The CDR3 is 13 amino acids. Per the germline V gene, CDR1 is MNHNS and CDR2 is SASEGT. This chain's CDR3 is CASSRTVDNEQFF. As DNA, the CDR3 is TGTGCCAGCAGCCGGACAGTGGACAATGAGCAGTTCTTC.

The rearrangement uses TRBV5-1 and TRBJ1-6; D call uncertain. The CDR3 has 15 residues. Germline V gene data show CDR1 as SGHRS and CDR2 as YFSETQ. Trimming removed 0 bases from V and 9 bases from J, with 13 bases in between. The CDR3 coding sequence is TGCGCCAGCAGCTTGGATACTCCGGGTCGTTCACCCCTCCACTTT. This sequence encodes CASSLDTPGRSPLHF.

This clone came up a few times. The chain links TRBV29-1 to TRBJ2-5, with 9 bases matching TRBD2. This CDR3 spans 15 amino acids. Trimming removed 6 bases from V and 5 bases from J; junction bases left unmatched: 13. Germline assignment: CDR1 SQVTM and CDR2 ANQGSEA. CDR3 amino acids: CSVPGTSLNPETQYF. The CDR3 coding sequence is TGCAGCGTGCCCGGGACTAGCTTAAACCCGGAGACCCAGTACTTC.